A single T cell receptor beta chain is shown here with its context. This sample was included in a study of radiotherapy plus CTLA-4 blockade in lung cancer. Measured with immunoSEQ multiplex PCR; TCRdb has only the in-frame clones, and not every one. Of tens of thousands of clones listed, more than 60% are singletons. The CDR3 is made up of 16 amino acids. Trimming cost V 2 bases and J 0 bases, with 11 bases left between them. Per germline, CDR1 PRHDT and CDR2 FYEKMQ (reference sequence). V gene TRBV13 combines with J gene TRBJ1-3; D gene ambiguous. Sequencing was performed on peripheral blood, taken from a patient treated with radiotherapy plus ipilimumab. The receptor comes from a human donor with non-small cell lung cancer who had a partial response to radiotherapy plus ipilimumab. Some clones in this sample may be carry-over from other donors' samples. DNA for the CDR3: TGTGCCAGCAGCTTAAGGATCGGGAGCTCTGGAAACACCATATATTTT. Translating gives CASSLRIGSSGNTIYF.